A single sample is the source of the 20 T cell receptor beta chains below, sequenced in a study of blood T cell repertoires in COVID-19. Produced via immunoSEQ multiplex PCR; TCRdb's table is partial and in-frame only. In the table there are 150,000 or so clones, approximately 83% of which are singletons. The sequencing input was peripheral blood. The receptors originated from a woman aged 55-70 years with acute or convalescent COVID-19.

The chain links TRBV4-1 to TRBJ2-1, with 14 bases that match TRBD2. Germline assignment: CDR1 MGHRA and CDR2 YSYEKL. CDR3 size: 19 residues. The ends lost 1 base at V and 4 bases at J; junction bases unmatched: 9. In DNA form, the CDR3 reads TGCGCCAGCAGCCAAGGGACTAGCGGGGGGCCACCGACTTACAATGAGCAGTTCTTC. Translated, it gives CASSQGTSGGPPTYNEQFF.

The CDR3 here is CASVVVASNTGELFF. CDR3 sequence (DNA): TGTGCCAGCGTAGTGGTAGCGAGTAACACCGGGGAGCTGTTTTTT. The chain combines TRBV2 with TRBJ2-2; D is possibly TRBD2 (5 bases). Germline CDR1 SNHLY, CDR2 FYNNEI. The CDR3 has 15 amino acids. Trimming removed 8 bases from V and 2 bases from J, with 15 bases in between. Drawing the rest from reference TRBV2 and TRBJ2-2, the complete variable domain is EPEVTQTPSHQVTQMGQEVILRCVPISNHLYFYWYRQILGQKVEFLVSFYNNEISEKSEIFDDQFSVERPDGSNFTLKIRSTKLEDSAMYFCASVVVASNTGELFFGEGSRLTVL.

J is TRBJ1-5 and V is TRBV7-9; tentatively, D is TRBD1 (5 bases). The CDR3 loop spans 14 amino acids. Germline V gives CDR1 SEHNR, CDR2 FQNEAQ (reference sequence). Trimming removed 1 base at V and 4 bases at J, with 8 bases between. The CDR3 spells CASSLEDTNQPQHF. In nucleotides, the CDR3 is TGTGCCAGCAGCTTAGAGGACACGAATCAGCCCCAGCATTTT.

This clone has just a few counts. A much more abundant neighbour one base away suggests this may be a read error. Different DNA sequences within this sample yield the same CDR3. The rearrangement joins TRBV19 to TRBJ1-6; D gene unclear. V lost 3 bases and J lost 6, with 6 bases in between. From germline, CDR1 is LNHDA and CDR2 SQIVND (reference sequence). This CDR3 has 13 amino acids. The CDR3: CASSITGNSPLHF. The CDR3 DNA is TGTGCCAGTAGTATCACGGGTAATTCACCCCTCCACTTT.

The chain uses TRBV12-5 and TRBJ2-1, with 12 bases fitting TRBD2. The CDR3 contains 16 residues. The V gene end was trimmed by 2 bases and the J gene end by 8 bases; junction bases not matched to a gene: 7. CDR1 LGHNT and CDR2 FRNRAP come from the germline V gene. This CDR3 reads CASGLSGLAGKDEQFF. CDR3 coding DNA: TGTGCTAGTGGTTTGTCCGGACTAGCGGGGAAAGATGAGCAGTTCTTC.

The chain joins TRBV6-5 to TRBJ1-6; D is perhaps TRBD1 (6 bases). Germline V CDR1 and CDR2: MNHEY, SVGAGI. This CDR3 has 14 residues. V lost 5 bases and J 10 bases, leaving 15 bases between the germline ends. This CDR3 reads CASSRGGLESPLHF. As DNA, the CDR3 is TGTGCCAGCAGTCGGGGGGGCCTAGAGTCACCCCTCCACTTT.

This clone was detected once. CDR3: CAVQGESYNSPLHF. CDR3 bases: TGTGCCGTCCAGGGGGAGTCCTATAATTCACCCCTCCACTTT. The chain combines TRBV10-3 with TRBJ1-6; 7 nucleotides match TRBD1. CDR3 length equals 14 residues. V trimming: 11 bases; J trimming: 1 base; junction bases outside the gene matches: 5. Germline CDR1 ENHRY, CDR2 SYGVKD.

The V call is TRBV18, the J call TRBJ1-2; tentatively, D is TRBD1 (5 bases). V gave up 3 bases and J gave up 3 bases, with 8 bases separating them. The CDR3 runs 13 residues. CDR1 and CDR2 from the germline V gene are KGHSH and LQKENI. CDR3 bases: TGTGCCAGCTCACCGCAGGGCGACTATGGCTACACCTTC. It codes for CASSPQGDYGYTF. The variable domain in full, completed from reference TRBV18 and TRBJ1-2, reads NAGVMQNPRHLVRRRGQEARLRCSPMKGHSHVYWYRQLPEEGLKFMVYLQKENIIDESGMPKERFSAEFPKEGPSILRIQQVVRGDSAAYFCASSPQGDYGYTFGSGTRLTVV.

This clone was detected a few times. The chain uses TRBV6-4 and TRBJ1-6; possibly TRBD1 for D (6 bases). The CDR3 covers 14 residues. Trimming took off 6 bases at V and 9 bases at J, with 15 bases between the two ends. CDR1 is MRHNA and CDR2 is SNTAGT in the germline V gene. CDR3 DNA: TGTGCCAGCAGGGCCCCAGGGGAATTTTCACCCCTCCACTTT. Translated: CASRAPGEFSPLHF.

V is TRBV12-3 or TRBV12-4 and J is TRBJ2-7, with D possibly TRBD2 on 5 matching bases. V was shortened by 6 bases and J by 1 base, with 7 bases between the two germline ends. The CDR3 is made up of 12 amino acids. CDR3 sequence (DNA): TGTGCCAGCAGCCCGGGATCCTACGAGCAGTACTTC. Translating it yields CASSPGSYEQYF.

This chain uses TRBV12-3 or TRBV12-4 with TRBJ1-4; TRBD1 might be the D (6 bases). The CDR3 is 12 amino acids. The V end was cut by 8 bases, the J end by 8 bases, with 12 bases between. CDR3 amino acids: CASGSGGEKLFF. The CDR3 region has the DNA TGTGCCAGCGGCTCTGGGGGCGAAAAACTGTTTTTT.

The chain uses TRBV29-1 and TRBJ2-2; TRBD1 agrees at 10 bases. J was trimmed by 5 bases and V by 4 bases; bases with no gene match: 4. Germline assignment: CDR1 SQVTM and CDR2 ANQGSEA. The CDR3 covers 14 residues. The CDR3 reads CSVGQGAWTGELFF. The CDR3 coding sequence is TGCAGCGTTGGACAGGGGGCGTGGACCGGGGAGCTGTTTTTT.

This chain joins TRBV6-5 and TRBJ1-3; D not resolved. CDR1 MNHEY and CDR2 SVGAGI come from the germline V gene. The germline V and J ends were trimmed by 5 bases and 4 bases, with 3 bases remaining between them. The CDR3 consists of 11 residues. In DNA form, the CDR3 reads TGTGCCAGCAGTCGGGGAAACACCATATATTTT. It codes for CASSRGNTIYF.

This clone appeared a single time. The chain links TRBV28 to TRBJ1-1; D perhaps matches TRBD1 (6 bases). Germline V gene sequence: CDR1 MDHEN, CDR2 SYDVKM. Trimming removed 5 bases from V and 4 bases from J, with 17 bases in between. This CDR3 has 15 residues. In DNA form, the CDR3 reads TGTGCCAGCAGTACCTTCACAGGGTTGGGCACTGAAGCTTTCTTT. Its protein is CASSTFTGLGTEAFF.

The V call is TRBV19, the J call TRBJ1-6; TRBD1 might be the D (6 bases). V gave up 5 bases and J gave up 9 bases, with 17 bases separating them. The CDR3 is 15 amino acids. CDR1 and CDR2 from the germline V gene are LNHDA and SQIVND (reference sequence). CDR3 residues: CASSFGGRSGSPLHF. In nucleotides, the CDR3 is TGTGCCAGTAGTTTCGGGGGGCGATCGGGTTCACCCCTCCACTTT. Full variable domain (outside the CDR3, taken from reference TRBV19 and TRBJ1-6): DGGITQSPKYLFRKEGQNVTLSCEQNLNHDAMYWYRQDPGQGLRLIYYSQIVNDFQKGDIAEGYSVSREKKESFPLTVTSAQKNPTAFYLCASSFGGRSGSPLHFGNGTRLTVT.

The chain uses TRBV5-6 and TRBJ1-5; 7 bases match TRBD1. Trimming cost V 1 base and J 0 bases; bases outside gene matches: 13. This CDR3 is built from 19 residues. Germline V lookup: CDR1 SGHDT, CDR2 YYEEEE. The CDR3 loop reads CASSLMPGTALYSNQPQHF. The CDR3 nucleotides read TGTGCCAGCAGCTTGATGCCCGGGACAGCCCTTTATAGCAATCAGCCCCAGCATTTT.

The chain couples TRBV7-9 to TRBJ1-1; 7 positions agree with TRBD1. The germline gives CDR1 SEHNR, CDR2 FQNEAQ (reference sequence). With 5 bases clipped from V and 0 bases from J, the junction kept 9 bases outside the gene matches. The CDR3 contains 16 residues. The DNA for the CDR3 is TGTGCCAGCAGCAATAGACAGGGCCTTATGAACACTGAAGCTTTCTTT. Translated, it gives CASSNRQGLMNTEAFF.

This rearrangement joins TRBV28 to TRBJ1-2; the D gene is possibly TRBD1 (6 bases). The CDR3 spans 14 residues. Germline V lookup: CDR1 MDHEN, CDR2 SYDVKM. Trimming stripped 7 bases from V and 6 bases from J, with 18 bases between. For the CDR3, the DNA is TGTGCCAGCACTACAACCGGGACACGGGATGGCTACACCTTC. Protein sequence: CASTTTGTRDGYTF.

The J gene is TRBJ1-2, the V gene TRBV5-6; D unresolved. This CDR3 is built from 15 residues. Trimming shortened V by 4 bases and J by 4 bases, and 17 bases separated the two germline ends. Germline CDR1 is SGHDT and CDR2 is YYEEEE. The CDR3 coding sequence is TGTGCCAGCAGCCTTCCCCACACCGCAGGCTATGGCTACACCTTC. Translating it yields CASSLPHTAGYGYTF.

This chain connects TRBV19 to TRBJ1-2; the D is unclear. The CDR3 length is 14 residues. CDR1 and CDR2 (germline): LNHDA, SQIVND (reference sequence). The V end lost 3 bases, the J end lost 4 bases, and 12 bases lay between the germline ends. CDR3 in amino acids: CASSILPEGYGYTF. CDR3 nucleotide sequence: TGTGCCAGTAGTATTCTACCTGAGGGCTATGGCTACACCTTC. Together with reference TRBV19 and TRBJ1-2, the CDR3 gives the full variable domain: DGGITQSPKYLFRKEGQNVTLSCEQNLNHDAMYWYRQDPGQGLRLIYYSQIVNDFQKGDIAEGYSVSREKKESFPLTVTSAQKNPTAFYLCASSILPEGYGYTFGSGTRLTVV.